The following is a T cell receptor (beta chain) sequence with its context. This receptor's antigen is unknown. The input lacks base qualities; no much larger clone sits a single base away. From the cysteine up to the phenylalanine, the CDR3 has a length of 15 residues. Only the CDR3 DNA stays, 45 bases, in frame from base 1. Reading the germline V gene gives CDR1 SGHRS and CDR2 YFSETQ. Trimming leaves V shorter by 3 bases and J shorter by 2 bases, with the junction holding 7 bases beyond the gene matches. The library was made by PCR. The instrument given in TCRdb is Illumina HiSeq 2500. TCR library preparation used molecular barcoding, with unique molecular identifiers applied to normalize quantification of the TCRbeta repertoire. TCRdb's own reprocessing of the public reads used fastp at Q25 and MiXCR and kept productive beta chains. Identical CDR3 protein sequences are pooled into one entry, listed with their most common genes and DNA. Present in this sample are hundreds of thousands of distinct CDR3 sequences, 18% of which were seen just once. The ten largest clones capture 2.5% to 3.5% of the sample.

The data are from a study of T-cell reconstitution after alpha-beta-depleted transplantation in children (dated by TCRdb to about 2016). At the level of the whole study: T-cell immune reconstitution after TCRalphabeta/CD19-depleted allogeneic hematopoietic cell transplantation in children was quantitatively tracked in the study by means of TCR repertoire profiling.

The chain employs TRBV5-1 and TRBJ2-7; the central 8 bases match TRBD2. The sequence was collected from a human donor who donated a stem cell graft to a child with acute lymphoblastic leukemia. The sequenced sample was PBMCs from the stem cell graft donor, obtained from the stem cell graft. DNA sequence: TGCGCCAGCAGCTGGAGCGGGAGAGGCCCCTACGAGCAGTACTTC. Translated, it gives CASSWSGRGPYEQYF.